This T cell receptor (beta chain) emerged from a study of T cells expressing NK-cell markers. As for the study in general: It was sorted CD3+CD56-NKG2C+, CD3+CD56+NKG2C- and CD3+CD56+NKG2C+ T cells that provided the TCR beta repertoires. Eight donors were sequenced, of whom seven were HCMV-seropositive, while the remaining one was HCMV-seronegative.

TCRdb re-analyzed the 5' RACE reads; it lists each CDR3 protein once, without DNA. The table for this sample gives 150,000 to 200,000 distinct CDR3 sequences. For this clonotype: Its target is unknown.

CDR1 is DFQATT, CDR2 SNEGSKA, per germline (reference sequence). CDR3 size: 14 residues. Study observations and caveats: NKG2C+ dominant clonotypes from several donors made up about 1.0-7.5% of CD8+ T cells. These clonotypes additionally ranked first within the CD3+CD56-NKG2C+ fraction of a few donors.

This chain joins TRBV20-1 and TRBJ1-1; the D call from TCRdb, TRBD1, cannot be confirmed without DNA. The source is a man between 18 and 69 years old in good health. The specimen was blood T cells: a sorted CD56 or NKG2C T cell subset, CD4+ or CD8+ T cells, or bulk PBMC T cells (not recorded which). CDR3 protein: CSARPRWFDTEAFF.